These 13 T cell receptor beta chains originate from one sample sequenced in a study of blood T cell repertoires in COVID-19. Measured with immunoSEQ multiplex PCR; TCRdb has only the in-frame clones, and not every one. The repertoire consists of about 160,000 clones, with approximately 87% occurring once and the leading ten covering roughly 4%. Material: peripheral blood. The receptors were gathered from a woman between 65 and 79 years old with acute or convalescent COVID-19.

The chain links TRBV12-3 or TRBV12-4 to TRBJ1-5; D unclear. V was trimmed by 7 bases and J by 9 bases, leaving 4 bases between them. The CDR3 is made up of 9 amino acids. CDR3 sequence reads: CASTWPQHF. The CDR3 DNA reads as TGTGCCAGCACCTGGCCCCAGCATTTT.

The chain recombines TRBV5-5 with TRBJ2-1; TRBD1 matches 9 bases. This CDR3 is built from 19 residues. CDR1 is SGHKS, CDR2 YYEKEE, per germline (reference sequence). V was pared by 1 base and J by 0 bases, with 11 bases of the junction left unmatched. The CDR3 bases are TGTGCCAGCAGCTTGAGGGGGACAGGGATAATGAGCTCCTACAATGAGCAGTTCTTC. Amino acids: CASSLRGTGIMSSYNEQFF.

This sequence joins TRBV7-9 and TRBJ2-3; D is undetermined. Trimming cost V 3 bases and J 2 bases, with 9 bases left between them. The CDR3 is made up of 14 amino acids. Germline V gives CDR1 SEHNR, CDR2 FQNEAQ (reference sequence). The CDR3 DNA sequence: TGTGCCAGCAGCTTGACTGGTTACACAGATACGCAGTATTTT. The encoded protein is CASSLTGYTDTQYF.

V is TRBV27 and J is TRBJ1-6; 7 bases match TRBD1. V shed 2 bases and J 6 bases; nucleotides not matched to a gene: 4. Looked up from germline, CDR1 is MNHEY and CDR2 is SMNVEV (reference sequence). CDR3 length equals 15 residues. The CDR3 bases are TGTGCCAGCAGTTTAAAGGGGGCGCTTAATTCACCCCTCCACTTT. This codes for CASSLKGALNSPLHF.

The V and J genes are TRBV4-3 and TRBJ2-1, with 16 bases matching TRBD2. In germline, CDR1 is LGHNA, CDR2 YSLEER. V dropped 3 bases and J dropped 7; count of bases not matched to a gene: 9. The CDR3 length is 18 residues. The CDR3 DNA sequence: TGCGCCAGCAGCCACCTGGGACTAGCGGGAGGGCCGGTAAATGAGCAGTTCTTC. Protein: CASSHLGLAGGPVNEQFF.

The chain recombines TRBV5-4 with TRBJ2-5, with D perhaps TRBD2 (6 bases). This CDR3 region has 15 residues. V gave up 4 bases and J gave up 2 bases, with 15 bases separating them. CDR1 and CDR2 (germline): SGHNT, YYREEE (reference sequence). CDR3: CASSRERGGQETQYF. In DNA, the CDR3 is TGTGCCAGCAGCCGGGAACGGGGAGGTCAAGAGACCCAGTACTTC.

The rearrangement links TRBV6-1 to TRBJ2-3, with a possible D match to TRBD2 (5 bases). The germline gives CDR1 MNHNS, CDR2 SASEGT. V was clipped by 2 bases and J by 6 bases, with 12 bases between them. The length of the CDR3 is 14 residues. Here the CDR3 reads CASSEQPGGDTQYF. The CDR3 DNA sequence: TGTGCCAGCAGTGAACAACCCGGCGGGGATACGCAGTATTTT.

V usage is TRBV27 and J usage is TRBJ1-5; weak D call: TRBD1 (5 bases). V lost 2 bases and J lost 2, with 7 bases in between. This CDR3 spans 14 amino acids. Germline CDR1 is MNHEY and CDR2 is SMNVEV (reference sequence). The CDR3 nucleotides read TGTGCCAGCAGTTTAGGCAGGGGCAATCAGCCCCAGCATTTT. As protein: CASSLGRGNQPQHF.

The J gene is TRBJ1-2, the V gene TRBV6-4; TRBD1 is a possible D gene (6 bases). The CDR3 is 13 residues long. Trimming removed 4 bases from V and 5 bases from J, with 11 bases in between. Germline assignment: CDR1 MRHNA and CDR2 SNTAGT. The CDR3 DNA reads TGTGCCAGCAGTGCGACAGGCTCGTATGGCTACACCTTC. It yields the protein CASSATGSYGYTF.

V gene TRBV15 combines with J gene TRBJ1-1; 9 nucleotides align to TRBD1. The CDR3 is 16 amino acids. Looked up from germline, CDR1 is LNHNV and CDR2 is YYDKDF (reference sequence). Unmatched junction bases numbered 5, after V lost 1 base and J lost 2 bases. CDR3 amino acids: CATSRGMGQGNTEAFF. The CDR3, as DNA: TGTGCCACCAGCAGAGGAATGGGACAGGGAAACACTGAAGCTTTCTTT.

The chain employs TRBV4-1 and TRBJ2-2; D call uncertain. This CDR3 spans 15 amino acids. The germline CDR1 and CDR2 sequences are MGHRA and YSYEKL. V was shortened by 1 base and J by 0 bases, with 6 bases between the two germline ends. The CDR3 coding sequence is TGCGCCAGCAGCCAAGTGCGCGCGAACACCGGGGAGCTGTTTTTT. Its protein is CASSQVRANTGELFF.

The chain carries TRBV20-1 and TRBJ2-3; D might be TRBD1 (5 bases). The CDR3 has 11 residues. Germline V lookup: CDR1 DFQATT, CDR2 SNEGSKA (reference sequence). V lost 6 bases and J lost 9, with 13 bases in between. CDR3 sequence reads: CSAQGPGTQYF. Written as DNA, the CDR3 is TGCAGTGCCCAGGGCCCGGGCACGCAGTATTTT.

This clone appeared a few times. The rearrangement joins TRBV24-1 to TRBJ2-1, with D perhaps TRBD2 (6 bases). The CDR3 is made up of 14 amino acids. Germline CDR1 KGHDR, CDR2 SFDVKD. Trimming removed 5 bases from V and 9 bases from J, with 16 bases in between. The DNA of the CDR3 is TGTGCCACCAGTGGCGGGACGGTCTGGGGTGAGCAGTTCTTC. Translating it yields CATSGGTVWGEQFF.